A selection of T cell receptor beta chains follows, all from one sample in a study of CD8 T cells in Susac syndrome. TCRdb re-derived calls from the immunoSEQ multiplex PCR reads in MiXCR, one entry per CDR3 protein. Of 100,000 to 150,000 distinct CDR3 sequences listed, 65% to 90% are singletons. The sample taken for sequencing was CD8+ T cells from PBMCs. The receptor source for this set is a human donor with multiple sclerosis. Each CDR3 is given with its conserved first and last residue. Each record gives: clone size, V gene, D gene, J gene, CDR3 DNA, CDR3 protein. The D gene is left open where the match is weak. Expanded clones are given a class, and other clones once, few, many or no size at all.

clone size: -; V gene: TRBV5-6; D gene: -; J gene: TRBJ1-2; CDR3 DNA: TGTGCCAGCAGCTGGGAGGGAGATGGAGGGGCCTATGGCTACACCTTC; CDR3 protein: CASSWEGDGGAYGYTF
clone size: -; V gene: TRBV29-1; D gene: -; J gene: TRBJ1-1; CDR3 DNA: TGCAGCGTCGGAAAATCAGAAGGAGCTTTCTTT; CDR3 protein: CSVGKSEGAFF
clone size: -; V gene: TRBV27; D gene: TRBD2; J gene: TRBJ2-1; CDR3 DNA: TGTGCCAGCAACGGCGGGAGGAGCTACAATGAGCAGTTCTTC; CDR3 protein: CASNGGRSYNEQFF
clone size: -; V gene: TRBV11-2; D gene: -; J gene: TRBJ1-4; CDR3 DNA: TGTGCCAGCAGCTTAGTAGGGACTTACGCAACTAATGAAAAACTGTTTTTT; CDR3 protein: CASSLVGTYATNEKLFF
clone size: -; V gene: TRBV28; D gene: TRBD1; J gene: TRBJ2-5; CDR3 DNA: TGTGCCAGCAGCATCACCGGGACAGGGGTGGGAGAGACCCAGTACTTC; CDR3 protein: CASSITGTGVGETQYF
clone size: -; V gene: TRBV24-1; D gene: TRBD1; J gene: TRBJ2-2; CDR3 DNA: TGTGCCACCAGTGACTCTTGGACAGGGCGCACCGGGGAGCTGTTTTTT; CDR3 protein: CATSDSWTGRTGELFF
clone size: few; V gene: TRBV6-5; D gene: -; J gene: TRBJ1-1; CDR3 DNA: TGTGCCAGCACAGCGGCTTTCTTT; CDR3 protein: CASTAAFF
clone size: -; V gene: TRBV20-1; D gene: -; J gene: TRBJ1-2; CDR3 DNA: TGCAGTGCCAGGACAGCCGAGAGCTATGGCTACACCTTC; CDR3 protein: CSARTAESYGYTF
clone size: -; V gene: TRBV25-1; D gene: -; J gene: TRBJ2-3; CDR3 DNA: TGTGCCAGCAGCGATTCCAGGACGGAGGTCACAGATACGCAGTATTTT; CDR3 protein: CASSDSRTEVTDTQYF
clone size: -; V gene: TRBV12-3/TRBV12-4; D gene: -; J gene: TRBJ2-1; CDR3 DNA: TGTGCCAGTTGTGGGGTCAGCTGGTCCGATGAGCAGTTCTTC; CDR3 protein: CASCGVSWSDEQFF
clone size: -; V gene: TRBV12-5; D gene: -; J gene: TRBJ1-1; CDR3 DNA: TGTGCTAGTGGTTTGTGGGCGTCCACTGAAGCTTTCTTT; CDR3 protein: CASGLWASTEAFF
clone size: -; V gene: TRBV2; D gene: -; J gene: TRBJ1-5; CDR3 DNA: TGTGCCAGCAGGGAGGATCCAGGGCTCAATCAGCCCCAGCATTTT; CDR3 protein: CASREDPGLNQPQHF
clone size: -; V gene: TRBV9; D gene: -; J gene: TRBJ1-5; CDR3 DNA: TGTGCCAGCAGCGTAGATGGCAGAGTTCAGCCCCAGCATTTT; CDR3 protein: CASSVDGRVQPQHF
clone size: -; V gene: TRBV18; D gene: -; J gene: TRBJ1-1; CDR3 DNA: TGTGCCAGCTCACCAGTGGGACCTAACACTGAAGCTTTCTTT; CDR3 protein: CASSPVGPNTEAFF
clone size: -; V gene: TRBV6-1; D gene: -; J gene: TRBJ1-1; CDR3 DNA: TGTGCCAGCGGTAATGAGGGAGCTTTCTTT; CDR3 protein: CASGNEGAFF
clone size: -; V gene: TRBV7-2; D gene: -; J gene: TRBJ1-1; CDR3 DNA: TGTGCCAGCAGCTTCGGATTTGGTAACTGGGACACTGAAGCTTTCTTT; CDR3 protein: CASSFGFGNWDTEAFF
clone size: -; V gene: TRBV6-1; D gene: -; J gene: TRBJ1-1; CDR3 DNA: TGTGCCAGCAGTGAACGGGCGAACACTGAAGCTTTCTTT; CDR3 protein: CASSERANTEAFF
clone size: -; V gene: TRBV11-3; D gene: TRBD1; J gene: TRBJ2-5; CDR3 DNA: TGTGCCAGCAGCCGCGGGACAGGGTCGTGGGAGACCCAGTACTTC; CDR3 protein: CASSRGTGSWETQYF
clone size: -; V gene: TRBV20-1; D gene: -; J gene: TRBJ1-5; CDR3 DNA: TGCAGTGCTAGAATTACGAGGAGCAATCAGCCCCAGCATTTT; CDR3 protein: CSARITRSNQPQHF
clone size: -; V gene: TRBV10-3; D gene: -; J gene: TRBJ2-7; CDR3 DNA: TGTGCCATCAGTGAACCCAGGGAGACCTACGAGCAGTACTTC; CDR3 protein: CAISEPRETYEQYF
clone size: once; V gene: TRBV12-3/TRBV12-4; D gene: -; J gene: TRBJ1-2; CDR3 DNA: TGTGCCAGCAGTTTTGGTGTACAGGGACATTCTGGCTACACCTTC; CDR3 protein: CASSFGVQGHSGYTF
clone size: -; V gene: TRBV2; D gene: -; J gene: TRBJ1-4; CDR3 DNA: TGTGCCAGCAGGCTAGAGAGACAGAGCGTAACCTCCGAACCCCTTAATGAAAAACTGTTTTTT; CDR3 protein: CASRLERQSVTSEPLNEKLFF
clone size: -; V gene: TRBV12-3/TRBV12-4; D gene: -; J gene: TRBJ2-1; CDR3 DNA: TGTGCCAGCACCCATTGGGGGAGCTCCTACAATGAGCAGTTCTTC; CDR3 protein: CASTHWGSSYNEQFF
clone size: -; V gene: TRBV27; D gene: -; J gene: TRBJ1-2; CDR3 DNA: TGTGCCAGCAGTTGGGGGATCGATTATGGCTACACCTTC; CDR3 protein: CASSWGIDYGYTF
clone size: few; V gene: TRBV7-9; D gene: TRBD1; J gene: TRBJ1-2; CDR3 DNA: TGTGCCAGCAGCGGCCAGGGGGATGGCTACACCTTC; CDR3 protein: CASSGQGDGYTF
clone size: once; V gene: TRBV29-1; D gene: -; J gene: TRBJ2-7; CDR3 DNA: TGCAGCGCCCTAACGGGCAGCACCTACGAGCAGTACTTC; CDR3 protein: CSALTGSTYEQYF
clone size: -; V gene: TRBV6-5; D gene: TRBD1; J gene: TRBJ2-7; CDR3 DNA: TGTGCCAGCAGGACGGTGGCAGGGGGCACCTACGAGCAGTACTTC; CDR3 protein: CASRTVAGGTYEQYF
clone size: -; V gene: TRBV28; D gene: TRBD1; J gene: TRBJ1-5; CDR3 DNA: TGTGCCAGCAGTTCCCACAGGGGTAGCAATCAGCCCCAGCATTTT; CDR3 protein: CASSSHRGSNQPQHF
clone size: -; V gene: TRBV19; D gene: TRBD1; J gene: TRBJ2-7; CDR3 DNA: TGTGCCAGTAGTATCGGACAGGGCTACGAGCAGTACTTC; CDR3 protein: CASSIGQGYEQYF
clone size: -; V gene: TRBV20-1; D gene: -; J gene: TRBJ1-2; CDR3 DNA: TGCAGTGCTCCCGGGTTACAGGGACTGGGCTACACCTTC; CDR3 protein: CSAPGLQGLGYTF
clone size: once; V gene: TRBV10-3; D gene: -; J gene: TRBJ2-7; CDR3 DNA: TGTGCCATCAGTGAAGGCCCTGGGAGGTCCTACGAGCAGTACTTC; CDR3 protein: CAISEGPGRSYEQYF
clone size: -; V gene: TRBV12-3/TRBV12-4; D gene: TRBD1; J gene: TRBJ2-5; CDR3 DNA: TGTGCCAGCAGTGCCCTCCGGGACAGAAAAGAGACCCAGTACTTC; CDR3 protein: CASSALRDRKETQYF
clone size: -; V gene: TRBV12-3/TRBV12-4; D gene: -; J gene: TRBJ2-1; CDR3 DNA: TGTGCCAGCAGTTTTCGGCAGGGTGGATACAATGAGCAGTTCTTC; CDR3 protein: CASSFRQGGYNEQFF
clone size: -; V gene: TRBV20-1; D gene: -; J gene: TRBJ2-3; CDR3 DNA: TGCAGTGCTAGAGTTTTTGGCGGTGGGGGCACAGATACGCAGTATTTT; CDR3 protein: CSARVFGGGGTDTQYF
clone size: -; V gene: TRBV12-3/TRBV12-4; D gene: -; J gene: TRBJ1-2; CDR3 DNA: TGTGCCAGCAGTAGGACAGAGTACTATGGCTACACCTTC; CDR3 protein: CASSRTEYYGYTF
clone size: -; V gene: TRBV9; D gene: TRBD2; J gene: TRBJ2-1; CDR3 DNA: TGTGCCAGCAGCGCCAGCGGGAGTTCAGGGAATGAGCAGTTCTTC; CDR3 protein: CASSASGSSGNEQFF
clone size: -; V gene: TRBV19; D gene: TRBD2; J gene: TRBJ2-7; CDR3 DNA: TGTGCCAGTAGTCCAACCGGGACTAGCGGGTCCGAGCAGTACTTC; CDR3 protein: CASSPTGTSGSEQYF
clone size: -; V gene: TRBV5-6; D gene: TRBD1; J gene: TRBJ1-1; CDR3 DNA: TGTGCCAGCAGCTTGCTAGTAATAAGCGGGACAGGGGTCGCTGAAGCTTTCTTT; CDR3 protein: CASSLLVISGTGVAEAFF
clone size: -; V gene: TRBV19; D gene: -; J gene: TRBJ1-5; CDR3 DNA: TGTGCCAGTAGTATAGACCGATTTAGCCATCAGCCCCAGCATTTT; CDR3 protein: CASSIDRFSHQPQHF
clone size: -; V gene: TRBV6-2/TRBV6-3; D gene: TRBD2; J gene: TRBJ2-2; CDR3 DNA: TGTGCCAGCAGTTCTTCACGACTAGCGGGAGTCGGGGAGCTGTTTTTT; CDR3 protein: CASSSSRLAGVGELFF
clone size: -; V gene: TRBV29-1; D gene: -; J gene: TRBJ2-1; CDR3 DNA: TGCAGCATCGACTTGGGGCAGGACAATGAGCAGTTCTTC; CDR3 protein: CSIDLGQDNEQFF
clone size: -; V gene: TRBV27; D gene: -; J gene: TRBJ1-4; CDR3 DNA: TGTGCCAGCAGTTTATTGTTGGGGAATGAAAAACTGTTTTTT; CDR3 protein: CASSLLLGNEKLFF
clone size: -; V gene: TRBV4-2; D gene: TRBD2; J gene: TRBJ2-2; CDR3 DNA: TGTGCCAGCAGCCAGGGACTAGCTCCCGGGGAGCTGTTTTTT; CDR3 protein: CASSQGLAPGELFF
clone size: -; V gene: TRBV5-1; D gene: -; J gene: TRBJ2-7; CDR3 DNA: TGCGCCAGCAGCAACCCGGACCCTCCCTACGAGCAGTACTTC; CDR3 protein: CASSNPDPPYEQYF
clone size: -; V gene: TRBV30; D gene: -; J gene: TRBJ1-1; CDR3 DNA: TGTGCCTGGAGTGCAGGGGTTGGGAACACTGAAGCTTTCTTT; CDR3 protein: CAWSAGVGNTEAFF
clone size: few; V gene: TRBV27; D gene: -; J gene: TRBJ2-7; CDR3 DNA: TGTGCCAGCAGGAACATTCTGGGACTGACTGAGCAGCAGTACTTC; CDR3 protein: CASRNILGLTEQQYF
clone size: -; V gene: TRBV2; D gene: -; J gene: TRBJ1-1; CDR3 DNA: TGTGCCAGCCGTCCCTCACGGATTGAAGCTTTCTTT; CDR3 protein: CASRPSRIEAFF
clone size: -; V gene: TRBV27; D gene: TRBD1; J gene: TRBJ1-4; CDR3 DNA: TGTGCCAGCAGTTTGGACAGGGTGCGTGAAAAACTGTTTTTT; CDR3 protein: CASSLDRVREKLFF
clone size: -; V gene: TRBV7-9; D gene: TRBD2; J gene: TRBJ2-2; CDR3 DNA: TGTGCCAGCAGAGGACTAGCGGGAGTCGCGAACACCGGGGAGCTGTTTTTT; CDR3 protein: CASRGLAGVANTGELFF
clone size: -; V gene: TRBV4-1; D gene: -; J gene: TRBJ2-1; CDR3 DNA: TGCGCCAGCAGCCAAGTTGCAGCTAATGAGCAGTTCTTC; CDR3 protein: CASSQVAANEQFF
clone size: -; V gene: TRBV6-1; D gene: TRBD1; J gene: TRBJ1-1; CDR3 DNA: TGTGCCAGCAGTGAAGCCCCATGGACAGGGCGAAGCACTGAAGCTTTCTTT; CDR3 protein: CASSEAPWTGRSTEAFF
clone size: -; V gene: TRBV20-1; D gene: TRBD1; J gene: TRBJ2-7; CDR3 DNA: TGCAGTGCTAGAGATTATTTCAGTCGGGACAGCAGCTTTCTTTACTCCTACGAGCAGTACTTC; CDR3 protein: CSARDYFSRDSSFLYSYEQYF
clone size: -; V gene: TRBV7-9; D gene: -; J gene: TRBJ2-2; CDR3 DNA: TGTGCCAGCAGCGGCGACAGGGACTGGAACACCGGGGAGCTGTTTTTT; CDR3 protein: CASSGDRDWNTGELFF
clone size: -; V gene: TRBV6-5; D gene: -; J gene: TRBJ1-4; CDR3 DNA: TGTGCCAGCAGTTTGACCAGTGGGGTATCCAATGAAAAACTGTTTTTT; CDR3 protein: CASSLTSGVSNEKLFF
clone size: -; V gene: TRBV5-1; D gene: -; J gene: TRBJ2-1; CDR3 DNA: TGCGCCAGCAGCTTGGACCGGAGCTCCTACAATGAGCAGTTCTTC; CDR3 protein: CASSLDRSSYNEQFF